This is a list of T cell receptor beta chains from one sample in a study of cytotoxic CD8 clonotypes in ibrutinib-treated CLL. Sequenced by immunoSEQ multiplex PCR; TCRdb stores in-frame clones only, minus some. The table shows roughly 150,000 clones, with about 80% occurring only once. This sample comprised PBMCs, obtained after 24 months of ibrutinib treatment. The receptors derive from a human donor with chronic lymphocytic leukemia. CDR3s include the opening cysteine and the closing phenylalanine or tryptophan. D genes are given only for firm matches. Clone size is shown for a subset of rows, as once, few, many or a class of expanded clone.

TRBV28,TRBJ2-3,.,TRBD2,CASSPAGLPAQYF,TGTGCCAGCAGTCCTGCGGGACTACCCGCGCAGTATTTT
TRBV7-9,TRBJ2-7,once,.,CASSARQAGEQYF,TGTGCCAGCAGCGCCCGACAGGCGGGCGAGCAGTACTTC
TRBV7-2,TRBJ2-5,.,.,CASSFYGETQYF,TGTGCCAGCAGCTTTTATGGGGAGACCCAGTACTTC
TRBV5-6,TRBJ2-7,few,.,CASSLRGAHKQYF,TGTGCCAGCAGCCTCCGGGGGGCCCACAAGCAGTACTTC
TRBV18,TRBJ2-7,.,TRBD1,CASSPSRTGGAEQYF,TGTGCCAGCTCACCAAGCAGGACAGGCGGAGCCGAGCAGTACTTC
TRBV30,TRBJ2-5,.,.,CAWSVRGGETQYF,TGTGCCTGGAGTGTACGAGGGGGAGAGACCCAGTACTTC
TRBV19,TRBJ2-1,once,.,CASSTSQGGYNEQFF,TGTGCCAGTAGTACCTCCCAGGGGGGCTACAATGAGCAGTTCTTC
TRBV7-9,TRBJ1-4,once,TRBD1,CASSLGQGQEKLFF,TGTGCCAGCAGCTTAGGACAGGGTCAGGAAAAACTGTTTTTT
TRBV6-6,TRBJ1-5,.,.,CASSYEGGRTQPQHF,TGTGCCAGCAGTTACGAGGGGGGGAGGACTCAGCCCCAGCATTTT
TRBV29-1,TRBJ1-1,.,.,CSVGIRARDTEAFF,TGCAGCGTTGGAATAAGGGCCCGGGACACTGAAGCTTTCTTT
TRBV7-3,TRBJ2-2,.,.,CASSLEQGASGELFF,TGTGCCAGCAGCTTAGAACAGGGTGCGTCCGGGGAGCTGTTTTTT
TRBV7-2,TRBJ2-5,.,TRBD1,CASSPDRVGETQYF,TGTGCCAGCAGCCCCGACAGGGTTGGGGAGACCCAGTACTTC
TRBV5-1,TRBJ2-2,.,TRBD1,CASSLEGAGNTGELFF,TGCGCCAGCAGCTTGGAGGGGGCGGGGAACACCGGGGAGCTGTTTTTT
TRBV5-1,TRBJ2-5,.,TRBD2,CASRDPSGGAETQYF,TGCGCCAGCAGAGACCCTTCGGGGGGGGCGGAGACCCAGTACTTC
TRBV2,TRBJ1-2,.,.,CASSGTNYGYTF,TGTGCCAGCAGTGGGACTAACTATGGCTACACCTTC
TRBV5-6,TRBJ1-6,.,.,CASSLWWQQRENSPLHF,TGTGCCAGCAGCTTGTGGTGGCAGCAGAGGGAGAATTCACCCCTCCACTTT
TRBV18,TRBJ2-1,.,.,CASSPVGGAGEQFF,TGTGCCAGCTCGCCCGTGGGGGGGGCTGGGGAGCAGTTCTTC
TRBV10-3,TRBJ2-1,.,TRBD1,CAISAGQVASEQFF,TGTGCCATCAGCGCCGGACAGGTGGCGAGTGAGCAGTTCTTC
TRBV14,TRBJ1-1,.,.,CASSQGAGKAFF,TGTGCCAGCAGCCAAGGGGCAGGGAAAGCTTTCTTT
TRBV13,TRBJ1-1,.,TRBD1,CASSSDRGTEAFF,TGTGCCAGCAGCTCCGACAGGGGAACTGAAGCTTTCTTT
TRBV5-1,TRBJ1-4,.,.,CASSQEGGADEKLFF,TGCGCCAGCAGCCAGGAAGGCGGGGCAGATGAAAAACTGTTTTTT
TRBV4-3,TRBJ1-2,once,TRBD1,CASSQDRGGRYGYTF,TGCGCCAGCAGCCAAGACAGGGGGGGACGCTATGGCTACACCTTC
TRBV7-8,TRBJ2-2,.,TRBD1,CASSLVGQAPTGELFF,TGTGCCAGCAGCTTAGTGGGACAGGCCCCCACCGGGGAGCTGTTTTTT
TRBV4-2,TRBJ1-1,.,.,CASSPAGPGDTEAFF,TGTGCCAGCAGCCCGGCAGGGCCCGGGGACACTGAAGCTTTCTTT
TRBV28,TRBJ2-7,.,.,CASSSHPQGHEQYF,TGTGCCAGCAGTTCCCACCCCCAGGGCCACGAGCAGTACTTC
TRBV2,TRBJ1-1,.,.,CASTPGVTEAFF,TGTGCCAGCACTCCGGGGGTCACTGAAGCTTTCTTT
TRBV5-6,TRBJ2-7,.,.,CASTPRPTLRAGDEQYF,TGTGCCAGCACCCCAAGGCCCACCCTCCGAGCAGGGGACGAGCAGTACTTC
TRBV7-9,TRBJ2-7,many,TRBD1,CASSQSPGQGSYEQYF,TGTGCCAGCAGCCAGTCGCCGGGACAGGGTAGCTACGAGCAGTACTTC
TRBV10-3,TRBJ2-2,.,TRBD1,CAIRDRGGTGELFF,TGTGCCATCAGGGACAGGGGTGGCACCGGGGAGCTGTTTTTT
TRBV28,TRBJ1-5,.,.,CASSFGAQDQPQHF,TGTGCCAGCAGTTTTGGGGCGCAGGATCAGCCCCAGCATTTT
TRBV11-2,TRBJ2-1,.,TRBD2,CASTHRRLAGDEQFF,TGTGCCAGCACCCACCGTCGGCTAGCGGGGGATGAGCAGTTCTTC
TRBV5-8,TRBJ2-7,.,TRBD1,CASSLAPGGWYEQYF,TGTGCCAGCAGCTTGGCCCCAGGGGGCTGGTACGAGCAGTACTTC
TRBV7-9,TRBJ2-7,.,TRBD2,CASSPWAGGYEQYF,TGTGCCAGCAGCCCTTGGGCGGGGGGCTACGAGCAGTACTTC
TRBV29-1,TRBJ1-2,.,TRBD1,CSVEDPGQGWYGYTF,TGCAGCGTTGAAGATCCGGGACAGGGTTGGTATGGCTACACCTTC
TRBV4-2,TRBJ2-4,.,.,CASSQGQGKNIQYF,TGTGCCAGCAGCCAAGGGCAGGGCAAAAACATTCAGTACTTC
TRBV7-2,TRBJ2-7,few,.,CASSTPSVTYEQYF,TGTGCCAGCAGCACCCCTAGCGTGACCTACGAGCAGTACTTC
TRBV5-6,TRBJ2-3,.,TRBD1,CASSKGQASTDTQYF,TGTGCCAGCAGCAAGGGACAGGCTAGCACAGATACGCAGTATTTT
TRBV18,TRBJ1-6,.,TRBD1,CASSPTGTGGSPLHF,TGTGCCAGCTCACCGACCGGGACAGGAGGCTCACCCCTCCACTTT
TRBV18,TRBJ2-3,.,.,CASSTGATDTQYF,TGTGCCAGCTCAACCGGGGCCACAGATACGCAGTATTTT
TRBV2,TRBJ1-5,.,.,CASSEADRNQPQHF,TGTGCCAGCAGTGAGGCGGACCGTAATCAGCCCCAGCATTTT